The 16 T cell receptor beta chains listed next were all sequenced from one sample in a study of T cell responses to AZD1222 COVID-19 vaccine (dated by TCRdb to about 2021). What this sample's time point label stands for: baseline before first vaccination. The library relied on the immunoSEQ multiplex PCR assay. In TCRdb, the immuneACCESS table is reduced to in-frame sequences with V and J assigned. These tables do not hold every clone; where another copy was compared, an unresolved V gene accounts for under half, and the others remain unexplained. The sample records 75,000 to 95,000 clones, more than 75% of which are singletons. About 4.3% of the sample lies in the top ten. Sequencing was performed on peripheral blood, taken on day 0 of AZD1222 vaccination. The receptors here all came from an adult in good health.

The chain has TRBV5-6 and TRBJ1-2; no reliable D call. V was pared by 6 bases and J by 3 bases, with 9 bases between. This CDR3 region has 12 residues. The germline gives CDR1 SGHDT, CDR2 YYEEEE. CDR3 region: CASTERHYGYTF. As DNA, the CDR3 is TGTGCCAGCACCGAACGGCACTATGGCTACACCTTC.

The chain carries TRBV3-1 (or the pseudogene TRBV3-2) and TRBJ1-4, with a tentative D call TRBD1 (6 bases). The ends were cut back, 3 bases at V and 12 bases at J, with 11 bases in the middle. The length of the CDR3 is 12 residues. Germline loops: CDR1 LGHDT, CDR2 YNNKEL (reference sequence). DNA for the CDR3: TGTGCCAGCAGCCAGGGCAGGGGAGAACTGTTTTTT. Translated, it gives CASSQGRGELFF.

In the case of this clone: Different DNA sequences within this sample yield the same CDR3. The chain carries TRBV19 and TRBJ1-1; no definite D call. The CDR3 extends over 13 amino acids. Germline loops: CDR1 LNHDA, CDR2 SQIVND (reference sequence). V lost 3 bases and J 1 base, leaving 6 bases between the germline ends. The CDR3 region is CASSITANTEAFF. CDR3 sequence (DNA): TGTGCCAGTAGTATTACGGCGAACACTGAAGCTTTCTTT. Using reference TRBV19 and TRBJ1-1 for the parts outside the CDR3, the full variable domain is DGGITQSPKYLFRKEGQNVTLSCEQNLNHDAMYWYRQDPGQGLRLIYYSQIVNDFQKGDIAEGYSVSREKKESFPLTVTSAQKNPTAFYLCASSITANTEAFFGQGTRLTVV.

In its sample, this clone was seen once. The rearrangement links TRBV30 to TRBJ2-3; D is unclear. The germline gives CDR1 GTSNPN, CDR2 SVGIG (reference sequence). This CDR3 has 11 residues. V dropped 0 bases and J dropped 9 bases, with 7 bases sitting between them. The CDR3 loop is CAWSVSPTQYF. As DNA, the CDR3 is TGTGCCTGGAGTGTCTCCCCAACGCAGTATTTT. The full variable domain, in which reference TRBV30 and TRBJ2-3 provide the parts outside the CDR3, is SQTIHQWPATLVQPVGSPLSLECTVEGTSNPNLYWYRQAAGRGLQLLFYSVGIGQISSEVPQNLSASRPQDRQFILSSKKLLLSDSGFYLCAWSVSPTQYFGPGTRLTVL.

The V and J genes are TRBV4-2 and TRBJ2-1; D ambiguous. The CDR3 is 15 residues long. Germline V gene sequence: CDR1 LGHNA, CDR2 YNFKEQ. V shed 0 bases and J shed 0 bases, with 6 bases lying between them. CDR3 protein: CASSQELPSYNEQFF. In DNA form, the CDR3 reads TGTGCCAGCAGCCAAGAACTGCCCTCCTACAATGAGCAGTTCTTC.

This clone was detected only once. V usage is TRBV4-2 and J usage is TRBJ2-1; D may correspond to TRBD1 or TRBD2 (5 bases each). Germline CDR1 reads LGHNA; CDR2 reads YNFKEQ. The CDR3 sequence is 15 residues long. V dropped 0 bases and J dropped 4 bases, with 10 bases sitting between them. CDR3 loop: CASSQETGAYNEQFF. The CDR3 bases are TGTGCCAGCAGCCAAGAAACCGGGGCTTACAATGAGCAGTTCTTC.

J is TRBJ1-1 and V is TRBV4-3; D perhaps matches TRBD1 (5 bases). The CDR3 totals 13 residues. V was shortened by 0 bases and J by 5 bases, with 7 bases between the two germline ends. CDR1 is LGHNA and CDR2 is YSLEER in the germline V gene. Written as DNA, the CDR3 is TGCGCCAGCAGCCAAGATGGGGGAACTGAAGCTTTCTTT. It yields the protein CASSQDGGTEAFF.

CDR3 in amino acids: CASSRDRVNEQFF. In nucleotides, the CDR3 is TGTGCCAGTTCCCGGGACAGGGTAAATGAGCAGTTCTTC. V gene TRBV2 combines with J gene TRBJ2-1; 9 bases match TRBD1. From germline, CDR1 is SNHLY and CDR2 FYNNEI. This CDR3 spans 13 amino acids. Germline trimming cut 9 bases from V and 7 bases from J; bases unmatched to any gene: 7.

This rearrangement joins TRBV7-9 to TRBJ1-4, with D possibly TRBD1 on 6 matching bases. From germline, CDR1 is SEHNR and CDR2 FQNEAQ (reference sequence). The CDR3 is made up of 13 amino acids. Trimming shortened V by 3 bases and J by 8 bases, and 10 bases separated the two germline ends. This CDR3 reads CASSFGGGEKLFF. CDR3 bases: TGTGCCAGCAGCTTCGGTGGGGGCGAAAAACTGTTTTTT.

The CDR3 nucleotides are TGTGCCAGCTCACCCCCCTCCCCTGGGGCCAACGTCCTGACTTTC. It translates to CASSPPSPGANVLTF. The chain is built from TRBV18 and TRBJ2-6; D gene uncertain. CDR1 KGHSH and CDR2 LQKENI come from the germline V gene. The CDR3 spans 15 residues. V gave up 3 bases and J gave up 2 bases, with 8 bases separating them.

The CDR3 spells CASSLVPGSSNQPQHF. CDR3 in DNA: TGCGCCAGCAGCTTGGTGCCGGGGTCTAGCAATCAGCCCCAGCATTTT. The gene calls are TRBV5-1 and TRBJ1-5; unclear D gene. Germline assignment: CDR1 SGHRS and CDR2 YFSETQ. Trimming took 0 bases from V and 0 from J, leaving 10 bases between them. The CDR3 extends over 16 amino acids. The whole variable domain, filled in from reference TRBV5-1 and TRBJ1-5, reads KAGVTQTPRYLIKTRGQQVTLSCSPISGHRSVSWYQQTPGQGLQFLFEYFSETQRNKGNFPGRFSGRQFSNSRSEMNVSTLELGDSALYLCASSLVPGSSNQPQHFGDGTRLSIL.

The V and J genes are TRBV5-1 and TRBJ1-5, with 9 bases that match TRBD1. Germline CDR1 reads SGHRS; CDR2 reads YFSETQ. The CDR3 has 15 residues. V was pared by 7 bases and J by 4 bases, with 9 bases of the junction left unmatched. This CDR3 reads CASARGTGTNQPQHF. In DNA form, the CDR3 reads TGCGCCAGCGCACGGGGGACAGGGACTAATCAGCCCCAGCATTTT. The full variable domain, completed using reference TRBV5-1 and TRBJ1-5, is KAGVTQTPRYLIKTRGQQVTLSCSPISGHRSVSWYQQTPGQGLQFLFEYFSETQRNKGNFPGRFSGRQFSNSRSEMNVSTLELGDSALYLCASARGTGTNQPQHFGDGTRLSIL.

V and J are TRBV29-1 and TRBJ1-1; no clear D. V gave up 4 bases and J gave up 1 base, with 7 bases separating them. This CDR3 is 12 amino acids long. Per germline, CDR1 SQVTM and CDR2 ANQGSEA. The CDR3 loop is CSVAGENTEAFF. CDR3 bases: TGCAGCGTTGCCGGGGAGAACACTGAAGCTTTCTTT.

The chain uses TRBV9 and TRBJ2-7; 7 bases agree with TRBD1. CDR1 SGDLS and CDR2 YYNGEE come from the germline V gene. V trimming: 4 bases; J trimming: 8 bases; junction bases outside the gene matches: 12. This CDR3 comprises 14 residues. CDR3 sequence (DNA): TGTGCCAGCAGCAGTGAAGGGGGCCAGGGGAAGCAGTACTTC. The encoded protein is CASSSEGGQGKQYF.

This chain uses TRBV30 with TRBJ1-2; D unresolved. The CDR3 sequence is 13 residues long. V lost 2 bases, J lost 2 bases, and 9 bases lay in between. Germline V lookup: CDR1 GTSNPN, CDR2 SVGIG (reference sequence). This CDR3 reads CAWSPGDNYGYTF. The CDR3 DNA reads TGTGCCTGGAGTCCAGGCGACAACTATGGCTACACCTTC.

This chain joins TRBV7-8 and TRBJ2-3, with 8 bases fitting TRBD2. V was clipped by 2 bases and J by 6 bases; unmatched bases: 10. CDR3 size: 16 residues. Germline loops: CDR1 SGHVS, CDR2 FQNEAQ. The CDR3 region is CASSLKWRGAGDTQYF. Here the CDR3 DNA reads TGTGCCAGCAGCTTAAAATGGCGGGGGGCCGGGGATACGCAGTATTTT. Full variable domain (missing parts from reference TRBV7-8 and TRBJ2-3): GAGVSQSPRYKVAKRGQDVALRCDPISGHVSLFWYQQALGQGPEFLTYFQNEAQLDKSGLPSDRFFAERPEGSVSTLKIQRTQQEDSAVYLCASSLKWRGAGDTQYFGPGTRLTVL.